The 16 T cell receptor beta chains below all came from one sample that was sequenced in a study of T cell repertoires in cytomegalovirus infection. TCRdb used MiXCR to reprocess the reads, holding one entry per CDR3 protein. This table has around 230,000 distinct CDR3 sequences, 35% to 45% appearing once. These receptors have no identified antigens. Source: CD8+ T cells from cultured PBMCs, taken from culture after CMV antigen stimulation. These receptors all stem from a human donor in good health (CMV status not recorded). Some clones in this sample may be carry-over from other donors' samples.

The CDR3 DNA is TGTGCCAGCAGCCCGGACCTAGCGGGGTACAATGAGCAGTTCTTC. Amino acid sequence: CASSPDLAGYNEQFF. The V call is TRBV9, the J call TRBJ2-1, with 9 bases lining up with TRBD2. CDR1 is SGDLS and CDR2 is YYNGEE in the germline V gene. The CDR3 length is 15 residues. The V and J ends lost 4 bases and 4 bases, in that order; junction bases with no gene match: 6. Combining the CDR3 with reference TRBV9 and TRBJ2-1 gives the whole variable domain DSGVTQTPKHLITATGQRVTLRCSPRSGDLSVYWYQQSLDQGLQFLIQYYNGEERAKGNILERFSAQQFPDLHSELNLSSLELGDSALYFCASSPDLAGYNEQFFGPGTRLTVL.

This clonotype was observed a handful of times. The chain carries TRBV19 and TRBJ1-1, with TRBD1 matching 7 bases. The CDR3 covers 15 residues. Germline trimming cut 6 bases from V and 1 base from J; bases unmatched to any gene: 8. The V gene's germline CDR1 is LNHDA and CDR2 SQIVND (reference sequence). The CDR3 DNA reads as TGTGCCAGTAGATGGACCGGGACAGAGAACACTGAAGCTTTCTTT. Its protein is CASRWTGTENTEAFF.

The genes are TRBV12-3 or TRBV12-4 and TRBJ1-2; possible D gene TRBD1, 5 bases. V was cut by 3 bases and J by 4 bases, with 9 bases left in between. The CDR3 consists of 13 residues. The CDR3 loop reads CASSFSGGYGYTF. The CDR3 nucleotides are TGTGCCAGCAGTTTTTCGGGGGGCTATGGCTACACCTTC.

V is TRBV19 and J is TRBJ2-1; 10 bases fit TRBD2. The CDR3 consists of 18 residues. Germline CDR1 is LNHDA and CDR2 is SQIVND (reference sequence). V lost 0 bases, J lost 4 bases, and 9 bases stayed unmatched. In nucleotides, the CDR3 is TGTGCCAGTAGTATAGATCTACCAGCGGGAGGGCCTTACAATGAGCAGTTCTTC. Translating it yields CASSIDLPAGGPYNEQFF.

Only a few counts were recorded for this clonotype. The chain combines TRBV27 with TRBJ1-2, with D perhaps TRBD1 (5 bases). Germline V gene sequence: CDR1 MNHEY, CDR2 SMNVEV (reference sequence). There are 14 residues in the CDR3. V was shortened by 5 bases and J by 5 bases, with 15 bases between the two germline ends. CDR3 sequence reads: CASSAIRASYGYTF. CDR3 nucleotide sequence: TGTGCCAGCAGTGCCATCAGGGCGTCATATGGCTACACCTTC.

V usage is TRBV7-2 and J usage is TRBJ2-7; D perhaps matches TRBD2 (6 bases). Trimming took 3 bases from V and 2 from J, leaving 20 bases between them. Germline CDR1 reads SGHTA; CDR2 reads FQGNSA. The CDR3 has 17 amino acids. The CDR3 loop is CASSLAWGGGTPYEQYF. The DNA for the CDR3 is TGTGCCAGCAGCTTGGCGTGGGGAGGAGGGACGCCCTACGAGCAGTACTTC.

The V and J genes are TRBV27 and TRBJ2-1, with D possibly matching TRBD2 (5 bases). The CDR3 length is 12 residues. V was trimmed by 7 bases and J by 6 bases, leaving 10 bases between them. In germline, CDR1 is MNHEY, CDR2 SMNVEV (reference sequence). In DNA, the CDR3 is TGTGCCAGCATCACTAGTTTCAATGAGCAGTTCTTC. It codes for CASITSFNEQFF.

This clonotype was counted between two and nine times. The CDR3 loop is CSARDSTTGAGVDNEQFF. The DNA for the CDR3 is TGCAGTGCTAGAGATTCCACCACCGGAGCGGGAGTAGACAATGAGCAGTTCTTC. The chain has TRBV20-1 and TRBJ2-1, with 8 nucleotides matching TRBD2. V dropped 0 bases and J dropped 5; count of bases not matched to a gene: 15. Looked up from germline, CDR1 is DFQATT and CDR2 is SNEGSKA (reference sequence). The CDR3 length is 18 residues.

A remark on this clonotype: The junction and the germline gene differ at one end; a read error may be behind it. V usage is TRBV7-6 and J usage is TRBJ2-7; maybe TRBD1 (5 bases). Germline CDR1 and CDR2: SGHVS and FNYEAQ. The length of the CDR3 is 15 residues. CDR3 nucleotides: TGTGCCAGCAGCCCATGGGGCAGGACCTCCGACGAGCAGTACTTC. Protein sequence: CASSPWGRTSDEQYF.

V usage is TRBV13 and J usage is TRBJ2-7, with D hard to call. The V end was cut by 2 bases, the J end by 2 bases, with 22 bases between. The germline V gene has CDR1 PRHDT and CDR2 FYEKMQ (reference sequence). This CDR3 region has 18 residues. CDR3 sequence (DNA): TGTGCCAGCAGCTTATGGGTCACAGACTCAACCACCCCCTACGAGCAGTACTTC. It is translated as CASSLWVTDSTTPYEQYF.

This clonotype showed up many times. The J gene is TRBJ2-2, the V gene TRBV6-6, with 9 bases identical to TRBD2. CDR1 is MNHNY, CDR2 SVGAGI, per germline (reference sequence). V trimming: 7 bases; J trimming: 5 bases; junction bases outside the gene matches: 11. The CDR3 length is 16 residues. CDR3 nucleotide sequence: TGTGCCAGCAAAATAGGGACTAGCCAGATAACCGGGGAGCTGTTTTTT. Amino acids: CASKIGTSQITGELFF.

The chain links TRBV10-2 to TRBJ2-7; D might be TRBD2 (6 bases). Germline-derived CDR1 and CDR2 are WSHSY and SAAADI. The CDR3 spans 13 residues. Trimming shortened V by 6 bases and J by 3 bases, and 12 bases separated the two germline ends. CDR3 loop: CASRAGGFYEQYF. As DNA, the CDR3 is TGCGCCAGCAGAGCTGGGGGGTTCTACGAGCAGTACTTC.

This clonotype was observed at least ten times. The junction and the germline gene differ at one end; a read error may be behind it. The CDR3 nucleotides read TGTGCCAGCAGCTTAGACACCCCCAGGGTTTTCTTC. Its translation is CASSLDTPRVFF. The rearrangement uses TRBV7-9 and TRBJ2-7, with D perhaps matching TRBD1 (5 bases). CDR1 SEHNR and CDR2 FQNEAQ come from the germline V gene (reference sequence). The CDR3 is 12 residues long. The complete variable domain, with remaining parts taken from reference TRBV7-9 and TRBJ2-7, reads DTGVSQNPRHKITKRGQNVTFRCDPISEHNRLYWYRQTLGQGPEFLTYFQNEAQLEKSRLLSDRFSAERPKGSFSTLEIQRTEQGDSAMYLCASSLDTPRVFFGPGTRLTVT.

Here the CDR3 DNA reads TGTGCCAGTTATGACAGGGCGGACACAGATACGCAGTATTTT. Protein sequence: CASYDRADTDTQYF. The chain employs TRBV19 and TRBJ2-3, with TRBD1 identical over 7 bases. Germline CDR1 and CDR2: LNHDA and SQIVND (reference sequence). The length of the CDR3 is 14 residues. With V trimmed by 8 bases and J by 2 bases, 7 bases remained unmatched.

The genes are TRBV7-6 and TRBJ1-5; no reliable D call. The V and J ends lost 5 bases and 3 bases respectively, with 8 bases between them. The germline V gene has CDR1 SGHVS and CDR2 FNYEAQ. The CDR3 covers 13 residues. CDR3 sequence (DNA): TGTGCCAGCAGCGCATGGGACAATCAGCCCCAGCATTTT. Translation gives CASSAWDNQPQHF.

The chain recombines TRBV19 with TRBJ2-7, with D unclear. V was trimmed by 3 bases and J by 2 bases, leaving 11 bases between them. Per germline, CDR1 LNHDA and CDR2 SQIVND (reference sequence). The CDR3 length is 14 residues. In DNA form, the CDR3 reads TGTGCCAGTAGTATCGGCGGCGGAACCTACGAGCAGTACTTC. Its protein product is CASSIGGGTYEQYF.